This TCR beta chain was retrieved from a study of beta chain features in type 1 diabetes. Study context: Across every sample, some 110 million sorted cells were examined in total.

Of the isolated RNA, all was reverse transcribed, and so the sequenced material was expressed TCRB transcripts. This table comes from immunoSEQ multiplex PCR, and its TCRdb copy is limited to in-frame clones, with some not included. This table has about 620,000 clones, roughly a sixth appearing once. This clone has a handful of counts. Its antigen remains unknown. The CDR3 spans 16 residues. Losses at the gene ends were 2 bases for V and 5 bases for J; bases not matched to a gene: 8. Germline assignment: CDR1 SGDLS and CDR2 YYNGEE. Study-wide results and caveats: Patients with Type 1 diabetes showed moderately but significantly shorter TCRB CDR3s in all four CD4+ subsets. In type 1 diabetes patients, VDJ junctions had fewer insertions; deletions at these junctions were more frequent. It was among patients, rather than healthy donors, that naive, central memory and Treg TCRB repertoires appeared more similar.

The receptor's source is a man between 18 and 35 years old in good health. Material for sequencing was naive CD4+ T cells from blood. The rearrangement joins TRBV9 to TRBJ2-1, with 9 bases identical to TRBD1. CDR3 nucleotides: TGTGCCAGCAGCGTTGCCGGACAGGGGTGGAACAATGAGCAGTTCTTC. This codes for CASSVAGQGWNNEQFF.